What follows is one TCR beta chain and its context. This clonotype is medium-sized (0.01 to 0.1%). Which antigen it targets is not known. No base qualities exist here, and no much larger clone lies one base off it. The size of this beta chain means little, since it is a stray read in a library made for alpha chains. This entry belongs to a study of spatial heterogeneity in lung cancer (dated by TCRdb to between 2017 and 2020). Notes on the research overall: More beta-chain than alpha-chain transcripts were consistently detected, likely reflecting higher beta-chain transcript abundance. In the raw uncorrected reads, each unique combination of TCR and UMI appeared more than ten times on average. In non-small cell lung cancer, the study quantitatively compared TCR alpha and beta repertoires across several tumor regions, matched nontumor lung, and blood. TCR repertoire features were related to nonsynonymous mutation counts determined by whole-exome sequencing of tumor tissue. Both alpha and beta chains were TCR-sequenced in samples taken at surgery, namely 220 tumor regions, under 80 matched nontumor lung samples and 56 PBMC samples.

Explained via the paper, the time point label denotes: sample taken at primary tumor resection. Without any cell sorting, TCR sequencing was performed on whole RNA extracted either from tumor and nontumor lung tissue or from cryopreserved PBMC samples. The donors were approximately 70 patients from the lung TRACERx cohort who had early-stage, untreated non-small cell lung cancer. A patient was chosen for TCR sequencing only when enough RNA was available from at least two tumor regions. Tumor and adjacent nontumor lung specimens were reviewed by a lung pathologist before selection. The library was generated by 5' RACE. TCRdb lists the instrument as NextSeq 500. In the TCR library protocol, a unique molecular identifier was attached to each TCR cDNA molecule so that PCR and sequencing errors could be corrected. Under the source paper's analysis protocol: TCR identification, UMI-based error correction and CDR3 extraction were all carried out with Decombinator tools. Expanded TCRs were defined as those above a frequency of 2 per 1,000, corresponding to the top 1% of the tumor frequency distribution. Each repertoire was subsampled 100 times to 5,000 TCRs, after which Renyi diversity was computed with the R vegan package. CDR3 similarity networks were built from amino acid triplet string-kernel similarity, with CDR3s being connected when pairwise similarity was above 0.82. The public reads were run again by TCRdb, first through fastp at Q25 and then through MiXCR, and only productive beta chains were kept. Every distinct CDR3 protein forms one entry, paired with its most common genes and DNA. TCRdb's processing, not the authors', yielded these V and J calls. In all, the sample holds 4,000 to 5,500 distinct CDR3 sequences, and around 20% of those were seen once. The ten most abundant clones make up 20% of the sample.

Measured from the cysteine to the phenylalanine, the CDR3 is 13 residues long. The sequence is cut down to CDR3 DNA, 39 bases in frame from base 1. Relative to germline, V is missing 6 bases and J is missing 2 bases, with 5 bases of the junction outside any gene match. The germline V gene specifies SQVTM as CDR1 and ANQGSEA as CDR2. Broad study findings and their caveats: Additional single-cell paired TCR alpha and beta sequencing was considered necessary to confirm, at a functional level, the hypothesis that regional TCRs recognize regional mutations.

The sample consisted of normal lung tissue next to the tumor, taken at surgery. The receptor's source is a male donor with early-stage non-small cell lung cancer. This chain is built from TRBV29-1 and TRBJ2-3, and TRBD1 aligns with 7 junction nucleotides. The DNA sequence reads TGCAGCGTCCGGACAGGAGACACAGATACGCAGTATTTT. This encodes CSVRTGDTDTQYF.